The present T cell receptor beta chain was sequenced within a study of blood T cell repertoires in COVID-19. Sequencing used immunoSEQ multiplex PCR; TCRdb keeps in-frame clones, though not all of them. The table includes fewer than 500,000 clones, 75% to 90% detected once. The CDR3 has 16 residues. Germline CDR1 SGHNT, CDR2 YYREEE (reference sequence). With 4 bases removed from V and 9 bases from J, the gap between germline ends came to 23 bases. Two negative PCRs, clearance, or symptom resolution had been documented for recovered Cohort 3 donors. This chain connects TRBV5-4 to TRBJ2-1, with D possibly being TRBD1 (6 bases). The material sequenced was PBMCs or T cells enriched from blood (not recorded which). The TCR was taken from a man aged 30 to 45 who had recovered from COVID-19. The CDR3 sequence: CASSPTGREGEAEQFF. For the CDR3, the DNA is TGTGCCAGCAGCCCGACAGGCCGGGAAGGAGAGGCTGAGCAGTTCTTC.